The 26 T cell receptor beta chains below all came from one sample that was sequenced in a study of early T cells in non-severe SARS-CoV-2 infection. TCRdb reprocessed the 5' RACE reads via MiXCR and lists one record per CDR3 protein. In the table there are about 49,000 distinct CDR3 sequences, 6.5% of which are singletons. Sequenced material: whole blood, taken at baseline. The receptors here all came from an adult who was a healthcare worker with PCR-confirmed SARS-CoV-2 infection or an uninfected control (not recorded which).

The chain joins TRBV21-1 to TRBJ2-1; the D call in the table, TRBD1, was not verified against the DNA. TRBV21-1 is a known pseudogene. The CDR3 consists of 18 residues. CDR3 residues: CASSIANADRDSYNEQFF. Here the CDR3 DNA reads TGTGCCAGCAGCATTGCTAACGCGGACAGGGACTCCTACAATGAGCAGTTCTTC.

The chain employs TRBV7-9 and TRBJ1-2, with D perhaps TRBD1 (5 bases). The CDR3 consists of 16 residues. Trimming removed 5 bases from V and 7 bases from J, with 23 bases in between. CDR1 and CDR2 (germline): SEHNR, FQNEAQ (reference sequence). This chain's CDR3 is CASSPRQGWSLSGYTF. CDR3 DNA: TGTGCCAGCAGCCCCCGGCAGGGTTGGTCTCTCTCTGGCTACACCTTC. Full variable domain (outside the CDR3, taken from reference TRBV7-9 and TRBJ1-2): DTGVSQNPRHKITKRGQNVTFRCDPISEHNRLYWYRQTLGQGPEFLTYFQNEAQLEKSRLLSDRFSAERPKGSFSTLEIQRTEQGDSAMYLCASSPRQGWSLSGYTFGSGTRLTVV.

The chain links TRBV21-1 to TRBJ1-2. TRBV21-1 is an annotated pseudogene. The CDR3 spans 12 residues. The chain's CDR3 is CASSKEPYGYTF. The CDR3 DNA reads as TGTGCCAGCAGCAAAGAACCCTATGGCTACACCTTC.

This clonotype was counted many times. This chain joins TRBV7-2 and TRBJ2-7, with TRBD2 matching over 7 bases. The V and J ends lost 5 bases and 7 bases, in that order; junction bases with no gene match: 11. Germline CDR1 is SGHTA and CDR2 is FQGNSA. There are 14 residues in the CDR3. The CDR3 spells CASSLDGGTREQYF. The CDR3 nucleotides are TGTGCCAGCAGCCTTGACGGGGGGACGAGGGAGCAGTACTTC. The full variable domain, its missing parts supplied by reference TRBV7-2 and TRBJ2-7, is GAGVSQSPSNKVTEKGKDVELRCDPISGHTALYWYRQSLGQGLEFLIYFQGNSAPDKSGLPSDRFSAERTGGSVSTLTIQRTQQEDSAVYLCASSLDGGTREQYFGPGTRLTVT.

This clonotype was observed a handful of times. J is TRBJ1-2 and V is TRBV2, with 10 bases matching TRBD1. The CDR3 runs to 15 residues. V was pared by 6 bases and J by 7 bases, with 11 bases of the junction left unmatched. Germline loops: CDR1 SNHLY, CDR2 FYNNEI. The CDR3 region has the DNA TGTGCCAGCAGCCGATACGGGACAGGGGAGTTTGGCTACACCTTC. This codes for CASSRYGTGEFGYTF.

Ten or more counts support this clonotype. This chain connects TRBV6-5 to TRBJ2-2, with D possibly matching TRBD2 (5 bases). Between the trimmed V and J ends, which lost 8 bases and 4 bases, there was a span of 17 bases. Germline CDR1 is MNHEY and CDR2 is SVGAGI. This CDR3 has 15 residues. The CDR3 region is CASRVLGGPTGELFF. The CDR3 DNA reads as TGTGCCAGCCGAGTACTTGGCGGGCCCACCGGGGAGCTGTTTTTT.

There are a few counts of this clonotype. The chain has TRBV20-1 and TRBJ2-1; perhaps TRBD2 as D (6 bases). Trimming left V 6 bases short and J 4 bases short, with 13 bases between. Per the germline V gene, CDR1 is DFQATT and CDR2 is SNEGSKA (reference sequence). CDR3 length equals 13 residues. The CDR3 spells CSAQKTRYNEQFF. CDR3 in DNA: TGCAGTGCCCAGAAGACTAGGTACAATGAGCAGTTCTTC.

This clonotype was seen more than once but under ten times. The gene calls are TRBV30 and TRBJ1-4, with 8 bases fitting TRBD1. Trimming took 0 bases from V and 7 from J; bases not matched to a gene: 1. There are 13 residues in the CDR3. CDR1 and CDR2 from the germline V gene are GTSNPN and SVGIG (reference sequence). The CDR3 is CAWSVGTGEKLFF. The CDR3 DNA reads as TGTGCCTGGAGTGTAGGGACAGGTGAAAAACTGTTTTTT. Filled out from reference TRBV30 and TRBJ1-4, the complete variable domain reads SQTIHQWPATLVQPVGSPLSLECTVEGTSNPNLYWYRQAAGRGLQLLFYSVGIGQISSEVPQNLSASRPQDRQFILSSKKLLLSDSGFYLCAWSVGTGEKLFFGSGTQLSVL.

Only a few counts were recorded for this clonotype. The chain has TRBV5-5 and TRBJ1-1; D remains ambiguous. CDR1 is SGHKS and CDR2 is YYEKEE in the germline V gene (reference sequence). The CDR3 consists of 18 residues. Trimming cost V 0 bases and J 0 bases, with 18 bases left between them. The CDR3 nucleotides are TGTGCCAGCAGCTTGGGCCCACCGACCCCACAAATGAACACTGAAGCTTTCTTT. It specifies CASSLGPPTPQMNTEAFF. The full variable domain, in which reference TRBV5-5 and TRBJ1-1 provide the parts outside the CDR3, is DAGVTQSPTHLIKTRGQQVTLRCSPISGHKSVSWYQQVLGQGPQFIFQYYEKEERGRGNFPDRFSARQFPNYSSELNVNALLLGDSALYLCASSLGPPTPQMNTEAFFGQGTRLTVV.

A few counts support this clonotype. The CDR3 loop is CASSVTGYQPQHF. CDR3 in DNA: TGTGCCAGCAGCGTTACAGGTTATCAGCCCCAGCATTTT. The chain carries TRBV27 and TRBJ1-5, with D tentatively TRBD1 (5 bases). CDR1 is MNHEY and CDR2 is SMNVEV in the germline V gene (reference sequence). The CDR3 has 13 residues. V was pared by 6 bases and J by 5 bases, with 11 bases between.

This clonotype was seen only a few times. The chain couples TRBV20-1 to TRBJ1-5; the D gene is possibly TRBD1 (5 bases). The V end lost 4 bases, the J end lost 2 bases, and 15 bases lay between the germline ends. CDR3 length: 15 residues. CDR1 and CDR2 from the germline V gene are DFQATT and SNEGSKA (reference sequence). The CDR3 loop reads CSAISTGARNQPQHF. The CDR3 nucleotides are TGCAGTGCTATCTCCACCGGGGCCCGCAATCAGCCCCAGCATTTT.

This clonotype appeared a few times. The V and J genes are TRBV7-2 and TRBJ2-2; 12 bases are a match to TRBD2. This CDR3 contains 19 residues. Per the germline V gene, CDR1 is SGHTA and CDR2 is FQGNSA. The V and J ends lost 5 bases and 6 bases, in that order; junction bases with no gene match: 16. The DNA for the CDR3 is TGTGCCAGCAGCCACCGTATCCCGACTAGCGGGGGTATAGCCGGGGAGCTGTTTTTT. Translating it yields CASSHRIPTSGGIAGELFF.

This clonotype has only a few counts. This rearrangement joins TRBV7-3 to TRBJ2-1, with D unresolved. V was trimmed by 5 bases and J by 7 bases, leaving 12 bases between them. The germline CDR1 and CDR2 sequences are SGHTA and FQGTGA. This CDR3 has 13 residues. The CDR3 nucleotides read TGTGCCAGCAGCCCACTCCCTGGGAATGAGCAGTTCTTC. Translating it yields CASSPLPGNEQFF.

This clonotype was detected many times. CDR3 coding DNA: TGCAGTGCTAGTCACACCGGGGAGCTGTTTTTT. Amino acids: CSASHTGELFF. The chain employs TRBV20-1 and TRBJ2-2; D is ambiguous. The CDR3 sequence is 11 residues long. Germline assignment: CDR1 DFQATT and CDR2 SNEGSKA (reference sequence). V was trimmed by 3 bases and J by 3 bases, leaving 2 bases between them.

The chain employs TRBV10-3 and TRBJ2-3; 10 nucleotides align to TRBD1. The V gene's germline CDR1 is ENHRY and CDR2 SYGVKD. The CDR3 spans 16 residues. J lost 1 base, V lost 6 bases, and 7 bases had no gene match. CDR3 bases: TGTGCCATCAGGAAAAAAGGGACAGGGGGCACAGATACGCAGTATTTT. Encoded protein: CAIRKKGTGGTDTQYF.

This clonotype appeared many times. The V call is TRBV19, the J call TRBJ1-5; TRBD1 agrees at 9 bases. This CDR3 has 15 residues. Looked up from germline, CDR1 is LNHDA and CDR2 is SQIVND (reference sequence). V dropped 6 bases and J dropped 2; count of bases not matched to a gene: 5. The CDR3 nucleotides are TGTGCCAGTAGACGTCGGACAGGGGGCAATCAGCCCCAGCATTTT. It yields the protein CASRRRTGGNQPQHF.

The chain employs TRBV5-1 and TRBJ2-7; TRBD2 matches at 12 bases. This CDR3 spans 15 amino acids. The V and J ends lost 6 bases and 0 bases, in that order; junction bases with no gene match: 4. Germline-derived CDR1 and CDR2 are SGHRS and YFSETQ. The CDR3 is CASTPLAGGSYEQYF. CDR3 coding DNA: TGCGCCAGCACCCCACTAGCGGGGGGCTCCTACGAGCAGTACTTC.

This clonotype was detected ten times or more. The chain has TRBV9 and TRBJ1-1; D not certain. The V gene's germline CDR1 is SGDLS and CDR2 YYNGEE. This CDR3 has 16 amino acids. Trimming left V 1 base short and J 2 bases short, with 15 bases between. CDR3 residues: CASSVRAGRPNTEAFF. The CDR3, as DNA: TGTGCCAGCAGCGTACGGGCTGGCAGGCCAAACACTGAAGCTTTCTTT.

This clonotype was detected ten times or more. This rearrangement joins TRBV6-6 to TRBJ2-3; TRBD2 agrees at 9 bases. The J segment lost 6 bases and the V segment lost 6 bases, leaving 7 bases of the junction unmatched. Germline V lookup: CDR1 MNHNY, CDR2 SVGAGI (reference sequence). The CDR3 length is 14 residues. Written as DNA, the CDR3 is TGTGCCAGCAGGACTCTAGCGGGGAGGGATACGCAGTATTTT. Protein sequence: CASRTLAGRDTQYF.

Only a few counts were recorded for this clonotype. The chain has TRBV6-2 or TRBV6-3 and TRBJ1-2; possible D gene TRBD1, 5 bases. This CDR3 is 15 amino acids long. Trimming left V 5 bases short and J 4 bases short, with 17 bases between. Per germline, CDR1 MNHEY and CDR2 SVGEGT. The CDR3 region has the DNA TGTGCCAGCAGTACACCAAGACAGATCATCTATGGCTACACCTTC. Encoded protein: CASSTPRQIIYGYTF.

Many counts were recorded for this clonotype. The chain links TRBV7-9 to TRBJ2-5; 9 bases match TRBD1. This CDR3 region has 15 residues. Germline CDR1 is SEHNR and CDR2 is FQNEAQ (reference sequence). J was trimmed by 4 bases and V by 3 bases; bases with no gene match: 6. CDR3 residues: CASSFGQGSIETQYF. In nucleotides, the CDR3 is TGTGCCAGCAGCTTCGGACAGGGGTCGATAGAGACCCAGTACTTC.

Only a few counts were recorded for this clonotype. The CDR3 DNA is TGTGCCAGTAGCCTTGACAGGGGCGATGAGCAGTTCTTC. Protein sequence: CASSLDRGDEQFF. The chain carries TRBV19 and TRBJ2-1; 8 bases are shared with TRBD1. The CDR3 totals 13 residues. Germline V gene lookup returns CDR1 LNHDA and CDR2 SQIVND (reference sequence). V gave up 6 bases and J gave up 8 bases; unmatched junction bases: 6.

This clonotype turned up a few times. The chain recombines TRBV20-1 with TRBJ2-1; 7 bases fit TRBD2. This CDR3 spans 14 amino acids. J lost 2 bases, V lost 6 bases, and 7 bases had no gene match. Germline V CDR1 and CDR2: DFQATT, SNEGSKA (reference sequence). CDR3 amino acids: CSASEGRAYNEQFF. CDR3 DNA: TGCAGTGCCTCCGAAGGGAGGGCCTACAATGAGCAGTTCTTC.

The V call is TRBV7-2, the J call TRBJ1-2; D gene ambiguous. V was cut by 7 bases and J by 0 bases, with 15 bases left in between. Germline V CDR1 and CDR2: SGHTA, FQGNSA. This CDR3 has 15 residues. DNA of the CDR3: TGTGCCAGCAACCCAGGCTACGGACCTAACTATGGCTACACCTTC. Its protein product is CASNPGYGPNYGYTF.

There are many counts of this clonotype. V and J are TRBV6-5 and TRBJ2-1; TRBD2 agrees at 7 bases. There are 15 residues in the CDR3. The germline V gene has CDR1 MNHEY and CDR2 SVGAGI. V lost 5 bases to trimming and J lost 3 bases; unmatched junction nucleotides: 7. The CDR3 nucleotides are TGTGCCAGCAGTCCCGGGACTATCGTCTACAATGAGCAGTTCTTC. Protein sequence: CASSPGTIVYNEQFF.

By sample fraction, this clonotype is medium-sized. This chain links TRBV6-2 or TRBV6-3 with TRBJ2-1; 14 bases are shared with TRBD2. The CDR3 covers 16 residues. Unmatched junction bases numbered 0, after V lost 0 bases and J lost 5 bases. In germline, CDR1 is MNHEY, CDR2 SVGEGT. This CDR3 reads CASSYSTSGGDNEQFF. Here the CDR3 DNA reads TGTGCCAGCAGTTACTCGACTAGCGGGGGGGACAATGAGCAGTTCTTC.